These T cell receptor beta chains were read from a single sample in a study of blood T cell repertoires in COVID-19. The method was immunoSEQ multiplex PCR; TCRdb's version includes in-frame clones alone and lacks a portion of them. The table has roughly 260,000 clones, under 85% seen once. Sequencing input: peripheral blood. These receptors all stem from a woman aged 40 to 50 with active or convalescent COVID-19. CDR3s include the opening cysteine and the closing phenylalanine or tryptophan. The D gene is left open where the match is weak. The size entry is marked missing in some rows and otherwise reads once, few, many or a size class.

clone size,V gene,D gene,J gene,CDR3 DNA,CDR3 protein
-,TRBV7-9,TRBD1,TRBJ1-2,TGTGCCAGCAGCTTAGCGCTGGGACAGGGTTATGGTGGCTACACCTTC,CASSLALGQGYGGYTF
-,TRBV6-5,-,TRBJ1-2,TGTGCCAGCAGTCCGGGGGGCTATGGCTACACCTTC,CASSPGGYGYTF
-,TRBV6-1,TRBD1,TRBJ2-1,TGTGCCAGCAGTGAAGCGCCGGGACAGGGGGAAGATGAGCAGTTCTTC,CASSEAPGQGEDEQFF
-,TRBV2,-,TRBJ1-2,TGTGCCAGCGTGATGGGCCCTAAGGGCTACACCTTC,CASVMGPKGYTF
-,TRBV19,-,TRBJ1-1,TGTGCCAGTAGCACAGGGTTCACTGAAGCTTTCTTT,CASSTGFTEAFF
-,TRBV12-3/TRBV12-4,-,TRBJ1-6,TGTGCCAGCACCACGGGCAGGGAGGCTCCCCTCCACTTT,CASTTGREAPLHF
-,TRBV19,TRBD1,TRBJ2-2,TGTGCCAGTAGCTTTACCGGGACAGGGAACACCGGGGAGCTGTTTTTT,CASSFTGTGNTGELFF
-,TRBV5-4,-,TRBJ2-2,TGTGCCAGCAGCGCTGACAGGGAGCTGTTTTTT,CASSADRELFF
-,TRBV5-1,TRBD1,TRBJ2-7,TGCGCCAGCAGTTTTGGGACAGGACCCTACGAGCAGTACTTC,CASSFGTGPYEQYF
few,TRBV19,-,TRBJ1-2,TGTGCCAGTAGTATAACCTACAGAGATGGCTACACCTTC,CASSITYRDGYTF
once,TRBV24-1,TRBD1,TRBJ1-2,TGTGCCACCAGGGCAGGGGGCGGCTATGGCTACACCTTC,CATRAGGGYGYTF
few,TRBV20-1,TRBD1,TRBJ1-2,TGCAGTGTTCGAAGGACAGGAAGTAACACCTTC,CSVRRTGSNTF
-,TRBV5-6,TRBD1,TRBJ1-2,TGTGCCAGCAGCTTTAACTTCGGGACAGGGGAGTTCGGCTACACCTTC,CASSFNFGTGEFGYTF
-,TRBV6-6,TRBD1,TRBJ2-3,TGTGCCAGCAGTTATCGGGACAGGAAGAGATGGTATTTT,CASSYRDRKRWYF
-,TRBV6-1,TRBD1,TRBJ1-5,TGTGCCAGCAGTGACGGGACAGGGGGCTCTCAGCCCCAGCATTTT,CASSDGTGGSQPQHF
-,TRBV12-3/TRBV12-4,TRBD2,TRBJ2-1,TGTGCCAGCAGTTCATTAGCGGGCAATGAGCAGTTCTTC,CASSSLAGNEQFF
-,TRBV2,-,TRBJ1-2,TGTGCCAGCATCAGCACCGGGGATGGCTATGGCTACACCTTC,CASISTGDGYGYTF
-,TRBV19,TRBD1,TRBJ1-2,TGTGCCAGTAGAGCAGGGGGCGCGGGTAACTATGGCTACACCTTC,CASRAGGAGNYGYTF
-,TRBV2,-,TRBJ2-3,TGTGCCAGCAGTGAAGAGGCAGGGTCGGGCACAGATACGCAGTATTTT,CASSEEAGSGTDTQYF
-,TRBV28,-,TRBJ1-2,TGTGCCAGCAGCTGTGCGGGGGGGGACTATGGCTACACCTTC,CASSCAGGDYGYTF
once,TRBV25-1,TRBD1,TRBJ2-6,TGTGCCAGCAGTGCCCACGGGACAGGGGAAGTCGACGTCCTGACTTTC,CASSAHGTGEVDVLTF